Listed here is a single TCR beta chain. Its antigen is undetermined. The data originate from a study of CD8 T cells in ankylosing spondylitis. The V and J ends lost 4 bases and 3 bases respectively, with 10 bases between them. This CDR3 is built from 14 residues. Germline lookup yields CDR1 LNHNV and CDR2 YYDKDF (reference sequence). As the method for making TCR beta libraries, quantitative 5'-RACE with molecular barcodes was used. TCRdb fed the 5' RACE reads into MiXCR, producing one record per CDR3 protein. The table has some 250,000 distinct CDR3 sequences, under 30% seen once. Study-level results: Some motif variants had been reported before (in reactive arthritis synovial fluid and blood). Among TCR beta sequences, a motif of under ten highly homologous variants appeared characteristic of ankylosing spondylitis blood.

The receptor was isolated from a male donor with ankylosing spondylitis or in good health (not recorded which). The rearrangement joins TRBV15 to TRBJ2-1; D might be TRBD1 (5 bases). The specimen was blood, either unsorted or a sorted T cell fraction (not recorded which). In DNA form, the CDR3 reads TGTGCCACCAGCATTCAGGGCCACTACAATGAGCAGTTCTTC. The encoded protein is CATSIQGHYNEQFF.